This passage covers 32 T cell receptor beta chains from one sample sequenced in a study of pediatric ulcerative colitis. TCRdb's table, derived via immunoSEQ multiplex PCR, lists solely in-frame clones and lacks some. The sample consists of roughly 64,000 clones, 86% of them appearing once. The sequenced material came from blood. These TCRs come from a boy younger than 18 with severe ulcerative colitis.

J is TRBJ1-6 and V is TRBV9; the match to TRBD1 covers 7 bases. Germline V lookup: CDR1 SGDLS, CDR2 YYNGEE. Germline trimming cut 4 bases from V and 7 bases from J; bases unmatched to any gene: 5. This CDR3 region has 14 residues. The CDR3, as DNA: TGTGCCAGCAGCCCAGGGGGGGAAAATTCACCCCTCCACTTT. Residues: CASSPGGENSPLHF.

This clone has a single count. V usage is TRBV27 and J usage is TRBJ1-5, with 12 bases identical to TRBD1. CDR1 MNHEY and CDR2 SMNVEV come from the germline V gene (reference sequence). CDR3 length equals 16 residues. V lost 6 bases to trimming and J lost 7 bases; unmatched junction nucleotides: 10. The CDR3 sequence is CASRITGTGGSQPQHF. For the CDR3, the DNA is TGTGCCAGCAGAATTACCGGGACAGGGGGCAGCCAGCCCCAGCATTTT.

The V and J genes are TRBV15 and TRBJ1-5, with no clear D. The V end was cut by 1 base, the J end by 7 bases, with 8 bases between. The CDR3 is 13 residues long. CDR1 LNHNV and CDR2 YYDKDF come from the germline V gene (reference sequence). The CDR3 DNA reads as TGTGCCACCAGCAGAGTGGCTGGGCAGCCCCAGCATTTT. Translation: CATSRVAGQPQHF.

V and J are TRBV27 and TRBJ1-2, with TRBD1 as a possible D gene (5 bases). The CDR3 contains 12 residues. V shed 5 bases and J shed 8 bases, with 12 bases lying between them. Germline CDR1 and CDR2: MNHEY and SMNVEV (reference sequence). The CDR3 region is CASSEGAGGYTF. The DNA of the CDR3 is TGTGCCAGCAGTGAAGGGGCGGGGGGCTACACCTTC.

The chain combines TRBV6-1 with TRBJ2-7, with D perhaps matching TRBD1 (5 bases). Germline CDR1 is MNHNS and CDR2 is SASEGT. The CDR3 consists of 15 residues. V shed 2 bases and J shed 8 bases, with 19 bases lying between them. The CDR3 DNA follows: TGTGCCAGCAGTGAACAGGGCGAGGCAGTCACTAAGCAGTACTTC. Residues: CASSEQGEAVTKQYF.

This chain links TRBV6-6 with TRBJ2-1; weak D call: TRBD2 (6 bases). Germline CDR1 reads MNHNY; CDR2 reads SVGAGI (reference sequence). The ends were cut back, 6 bases at V and 0 bases at J, with 12 bases in the middle. There are 15 residues in the CDR3. CDR3 bases: TGTGCCAGCAGCCAGGGACTTGTCTCCTACAATGAGCAGTTCTTC. Translating gives CASSQGLVSYNEQFF.

The chain employs TRBV19 and TRBJ2-1, with 8 nucleotides matching TRBD2. The CDR3 has 16 amino acids. Germline assignment: CDR1 LNHDA and CDR2 SQIVND (reference sequence). The V and J ends lost 3 bases and 4 bases, in that order; junction bases with no gene match: 8. The CDR3 loop is CASSMVLAVQYNEQFF. The CDR3, as DNA: TGTGCCAGTAGTATGGTACTAGCGGTGCAGTACAATGAGCAGTTCTTC.

The genes are TRBV5-1 and TRBJ2-7, with D unclear. Per the germline V gene, CDR1 is SGHRS and CDR2 is YFSETQ. This CDR3 comprises 12 residues. V shed 3 bases and J shed 7 bases, with 11 bases lying between them. The CDR3 DNA sequence: TGCGCCAGCAGCTATACGGGCCAGGAGCAGTACTTC. Residues: CASSYTGQEQYF.

The rearrangement joins TRBV7-8 to TRBJ2-1; tentative D call: TRBD1 (6 bases). The V gene lost 5 bases and the J gene lost 6 bases, with 17 bases spanning the gap. Germline CDR1 reads SGHVS; CDR2 reads FQNEAQ. This CDR3 has 15 amino acids. The CDR3 region is CASSQGFSFGNEQFF. The DNA of the CDR3 is TGTGCCAGCAGCCAGGGGTTTTCTTTCGGCAATGAGCAGTTCTTC. The full variable domain, its missing parts supplied by reference TRBV7-8 and TRBJ2-1, is GAGVSQSPRYKVAKRGQDVALRCDPISGHVSLFWYQQALGQGPEFLTYFQNEAQLDKSGLPSDRFFAERPEGSVSTLKIQRTQQEDSAVYLCASSQGFSFGNEQFFGPGTRLTVL.

This clone occurred once. CDR3 residues: CARSLERNLRQGGNGELFF. The CDR3 DNA follows: TGTGCCAGAAGCTTGGAGAGGAATCTTCGACAGGGTGGGAACGGGGAGCTGTTTTTT. The rearrangement joins TRBV5-3 to TRBJ2-2; 7 bases map to TRBD1. TRBV5-3 belongs to the ORF category, with a function that is uncertain. CDR3 size: 19 residues. V lost 0 bases, J lost 7 bases, and 18 bases stayed unmatched.

V and J are TRBV4-1 and TRBJ2-3; 11 nucleotides line up with TRBD2. The junction had 6 bases not matched to a gene; V was cut back by 3 bases and J by 1 base. The germline CDR1 and CDR2 sequences are MGHRA and YSYEKL. The CDR3 loop spans 17 amino acids. The CDR3 loop reads CASSQDDSGRGTDTQYF. The CDR3 DNA sequence: TGCGCCAGCAGCCAGGATGATAGCGGGAGGGGCACAGATACGCAGTATTTT.

The rearrangement links TRBV29-1 to TRBJ1-2; 9 bases fit TRBD1. The CDR3 runs 13 residues. With V trimmed by 0 bases and J by 7 bases, 3 bases remained unmatched. The germline V gene has CDR1 SQVTM and CDR2 ANQGSEA. The CDR3 loop reads CSVEDHRGPGYTF. DNA for the CDR3: TGCAGCGTTGAAGATCACAGGGGGCCTGGCTACACCTTC. Combining the CDR3 with reference TRBV29-1 and TRBJ1-2 gives the whole variable domain SAVISQKPSRDICQRGTSLTIQCQVDSQVTMMFWYRQQPGQSLTLIATANQGSEATYESGFVIDKFPISRPNLTFSTLTVSNMSPEDSSIYLCSVEDHRGPGYTFGSGTRLTVV.

V usage is TRBV19 and J usage is TRBJ1-2; 8 bases are a match to TRBD1. The CDR3 consists of 16 residues. The V gene's germline CDR1 is LNHDA and CDR2 SQIVND (reference sequence). Losses at the gene ends were 5 bases for V and 8 bases for J; bases not matched to a gene: 16. The CDR3 DNA reads TGTGCCAGTAGTCCCTGGAGCTCAGGGGGCGCCGGCGGCTACACCTTC. This codes for CASSPWSSGGAGGYTF.

The rearrangement uses TRBV6-6 and TRBJ2-5; 7 bases are a match to TRBD2. This CDR3 contains 16 residues. Germline loops: CDR1 MNHNY, CDR2 SVGAGI (reference sequence). Unmatched junction bases numbered 14, after V lost 6 bases and J lost 4 bases. Written as DNA, the CDR3 is TGTGCCAGCAGCCTCGGTTCTTTTGCGGGAGTAGAGACCCAGTACTTC. This codes for CASSLGSFAGVETQYF.

CDR3 sequence (DNA): TGTGCCACCAGCAGCATGGGACCCATGACAGATACGCAGTATTTT. This encodes CATSSMGPMTDTQYF. This chain joins TRBV15 and TRBJ2-3; D could derive from TRBD1 or TRBD2 (5 bases each). Germline CDR1 LNHNV, CDR2 YYDKDF (reference sequence). V lost 3 bases and J 3 bases, leaving 13 bases between the germline ends. The CDR3 extends over 15 amino acids.

In this sample, this clone turned up a few times. V usage is TRBV19 and J usage is TRBJ1-2; TRBD1 agrees at 9 bases. The CDR3 consists of 15 residues. The V and J ends lost 2 bases and 6 bases, in that order; junction bases with no gene match: 7. From germline, CDR1 is LNHDA and CDR2 SQIVND (reference sequence). CDR3 sequence: CASSIQKQGANGYTF. CDR3 bases: TGTGCCAGTAGTATACAAAAACAGGGGGCGAATGGCTACACCTTC.

The rearrangement links TRBV27 to TRBJ2-3; no clear D gene. V lost 8 bases and J 0 bases, leaving 6 bases between the germline ends. The CDR3 has 12 residues. Germline CDR1 reads MNHEY; CDR2 reads SMNVEV (reference sequence). CDR3 protein: CASDASTDTQYF. DNA of the CDR3: TGTGCCAGCGACGCTAGCACAGATACGCAGTATTTT.

V is TRBV14 and J is TRBJ2-7, with D possibly being TRBD1 or TRBD2 (5 bases each). V gave up 5 bases and J gave up 2 bases, with 10 bases separating them. This CDR3 comprises 13 residues. Germline lookup yields CDR1 SGHDN and CDR2 FVKESK. CDR3 region: CASSGTAAYEQYF. For the CDR3, the DNA is TGTGCCAGCAGCGGGACGGCCGCCTACGAGCAGTACTTC.

This clone is a singleton in its sample. The chain carries TRBV7-9 and TRBJ2-3; no clear D gene. V was clipped by 1 base and J by 6 bases, with 8 bases between them. The CDR3 runs 13 residues. From germline, CDR1 is SEHNR and CDR2 FQNEAQ (reference sequence). The CDR3 protein is CASSLEGWDTQYF. The CDR3, as DNA: TGTGCCAGCAGCTTAGAAGGGTGGGATACGCAGTATTTT.

The rearrangement uses TRBV6-6 and TRBJ1-4, with a weak D call TRBD1 (5 bases). V gave up 5 bases and J gave up 4 bases, with 14 bases separating them. Germline CDR1 MNHNY, CDR2 SVGAGI (reference sequence). This CDR3 has 15 residues. DNA for the CDR3: TGTGCCAGCAGTCCAGCAGGGTCTAATAATGAAAAACTGTTTTTT. Protein: CASSPAGSNNEKLFF.

CDR3 nucleotide sequence: TGTGCCTGGGAAGAGGGGATTAATTCACCCCTCCACTTT. This translates into CAWEEGINSPLHF. J is TRBJ1-6 and V is TRBV30; maybe TRBD1 (5 bases). V was pared by 5 bases and J by 6 bases, with 11 bases between. The CDR3 extends over 13 amino acids. Germline CDR1 is GTSNPN and CDR2 is SVGIG (reference sequence).

The rearrangement joins TRBV6-1 to TRBJ2-1, with no clear D. Germline loops: CDR1 MNHNS, CDR2 SASEGT. Trimming removed 2 bases from V and 3 bases from J, with 23 bases in between. This CDR3 spans 19 amino acids. The CDR3 DNA follows: TGTGCCAGCAGTGAATCCTTAACCTTTTCCTTATCCGGCTACAATGAGCAGTTCTTC. Protein: CASSESLTFSLSGYNEQFF.

The chain links TRBV7-9 to TRBJ2-6; D gene uncertain. This CDR3 spans 16 amino acids. Trimming pared 1 base from V and 4 bases from J, leaving 11 bases between. Per the germline V gene, CDR1 is SEHNR and CDR2 is FQNEAQ (reference sequence). The CDR3 DNA reads TGTGCCAGCAGCTTAGACGGCCTCGCCGGGGCCAACGTCCTGACTTTC. Translation: CASSLDGLAGANVLTF.

V gene TRBV6-1 combines with J gene TRBJ2-3, with D perhaps matching TRBD1 or TRBD2 (6 bases each). CDR3 size: 14 residues. V lost 3 bases to trimming and J lost 3 bases, with 10 bases between them. Looked up from germline, CDR1 is MNHNS and CDR2 is SASEGT. CDR3 DNA sequence: TGTGCCAGCAGTGATGTAGGGGGGACAGATACGCAGTATTTT. This codes for CASSDVGGTDTQYF.

CDR3 coding DNA: TGTGCCAGCAGCTTGTCAGGGATCGCGGATGAAAAACTGTTTTTT. Encoded protein: CASSLSGIADEKLFF. V is TRBV7-6 and J is TRBJ1-4; weak D call: TRBD1 (5 bases). Per germline, CDR1 SGHVS and CDR2 FNYEAQ. The CDR3 has 15 residues. Trimming shortened V by 3 bases and J by 6 bases, and 14 bases separated the two germline ends. Variable domain in full (rest from reference TRBV7-6 and TRBJ1-4): GAGVSQSPRYKVTKRGQDVALRCDPISGHVSLYWYRQALGQGPEFLTYFNYEAQQDKSGLPNDRFSAERPEGSISTLTIQRTEQRDSAMYRCASSLSGIADEKLFFGSGTQLSVL.

The chain uses TRBV5-1 and TRBJ2-7; D could derive from TRBD1 or TRBD2 (5 bases each). V lost 0 bases and J lost 6, with 10 bases in between. CDR1 is SGHRS and CDR2 is YFSETQ in the germline V gene. The CDR3 is 13 residues long. The CDR3 DNA reads TGCGCCAGCAGCTTGGTTCGGGGCCGCGAGCAGTACTTC. Translated, it gives CASSLVRGREQYF.

For the CDR3, the DNA is TGTGCCAGCAGCCTTAACGCGGCGGGGACAGATACGCAGTATTTT. This codes for CASSLNAAGTDTQYF. The V and J genes are TRBV14 and TRBJ2-3; tentative D call: TRBD2 (6 bases). Germline V gene data show CDR1 as SGHDN and CDR2 as FVKESK. V was trimmed by 4 bases and J by 3 bases, leaving 14 bases between them. The CDR3 covers 15 residues.

The chain recombines TRBV5-1 with TRBJ1-1; D perhaps matches TRBD1 (6 bases). Per germline, CDR1 SGHRS and CDR2 YFSETQ. V was cut by 4 bases and J by 1 base, with 11 bases left in between. The CDR3 totals 14 residues. In DNA form, the CDR3 reads TGCGCCAGCAGCGTACAGGGCTCGAACACTGAAGCTTTCTTT. This sequence encodes CASSVQGSNTEAFF.

This clone was picked up one time. The J gene is TRBJ2-7, the V gene TRBV7-9; unclear D gene. The germline V and J ends were trimmed by 1 base and 1 base, with 11 bases remaining between them. CDR3 length: 15 residues. Germline lookup yields CDR1 SEHNR and CDR2 FQNEAQ (reference sequence). The CDR3 DNA sequence: TGTGCCAGCAGCTTAGAAGATGGGCCTTCCTACGAGCAGTACTTC. Encoded protein: CASSLEDGPSYEQYF.

This clone was detected once. This rearrangement joins TRBV19 to TRBJ1-3; D not certain. V lost 5 bases and J 0 bases, leaving 8 bases between the germline ends. CDR3 length: 14 amino acids. Germline CDR1 reads LNHDA; CDR2 reads SQIVND (reference sequence). In DNA form, the CDR3 reads TGTGCCAGTAGTCCCCTGAGCTCTGGAAACACCATATATTTT. It is translated as CASSPLSSGNTIYF.

The chain combines TRBV19 with TRBJ2-1; 11 bases line up with TRBD2. Looked up from germline, CDR1 is LNHDA and CDR2 is SQIVND (reference sequence). The CDR3 spans 17 residues. V was clipped by 3 bases and J by 3 bases; unmatched bases: 7. In DNA form, the CDR3 reads TGTGCCAGTAGTATGACTAGCGGGACCTCTTTCTACAATGAGCAGTTCTTC. Translation gives CASSMTSGTSFYNEQFF.

The chain combines TRBV6-6 with TRBJ2-1; 7 bases match TRBD1. This CDR3 is built from 15 residues. Trimming cost V 6 bases and J 1 base; bases outside gene matches: 6. Looked up from germline, CDR1 is MNHNY and CDR2 is SVGAGI (reference sequence). In DNA form, the CDR3 reads TGTGCCAGCAGACGCCGACAGGGTTCCTACAATGAGCAGTTCTTC. Protein: CASRRRQGSYNEQFF.